The rows below give T cell receptor beta chains drawn from one sample of a study of graft-versus-host responses after intestinal transplantation. No antigen has been identified for these receptors. Clones were read by immunoSEQ multiplex PCR, and TCRdb kept only the in-frame ones, dropping some. The repertoire includes over 100,000 clones, around 94% of them detected once, and more than 0.9% sits in the top ten. The sequencing here drew on unstimulated CD8+ T cells sorted from spleen or lymph node cells, taken before transplant. These receptors were obtained from a human donor who was the organ donor for an intestinal transplant. The conserved cysteine and the conserved F or W are not part of the CDR3 here.

j_call v_call cdr3_aa
TRBJ2-1 TRBV6-1 ASSASVESSYNEQF
TRBJ2-1 TRBV9 ASSVTHQRGSYNEQF
TRBJ2-1 TRBV27 ASSRGAYNEQF
TRBJ1-1 TRBV5-6 ASSYGGTEAF
TRBJ2-7 TRBV29-1 SVGGTFPTYEQY
TRBJ2-2 TRBV12-5 ASGFDSGRRTGELF
TRBJ2-1 TRBV2 ASMHSRIAGSSYNEQF
TRBJ2-7 TRBV5-1 ASSLQGPTYEQY
TRBJ2-2 TRBV5-6 ASSGQGGSTGELF
TRBJ2-7 TRBV7-8 ASSPRAYEQY
TRBJ2-3 TRBV11-2 ASSLLRRFFTDTQY
TRBJ2-7 TRBV30 AWSTGVGASYEQY